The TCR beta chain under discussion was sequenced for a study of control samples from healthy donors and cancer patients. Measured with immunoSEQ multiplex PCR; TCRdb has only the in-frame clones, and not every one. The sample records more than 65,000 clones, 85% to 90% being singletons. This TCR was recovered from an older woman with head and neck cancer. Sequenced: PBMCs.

This CDR3 reads CASSWTVGSQETQYF. The DNA for the CDR3 is TGTGCCAGCAGCTGGACCGTTGGCAGCCAAGAGACCCAGTACTTC. V is TRBV7-2 and J is TRBJ2-5; D not resolved. This CDR3 spans 15 amino acids. Germline V CDR1 and CDR2: SGHTA, FQGNSA. V dropped 4 bases and J dropped 1 base, with 13 bases sitting between them.